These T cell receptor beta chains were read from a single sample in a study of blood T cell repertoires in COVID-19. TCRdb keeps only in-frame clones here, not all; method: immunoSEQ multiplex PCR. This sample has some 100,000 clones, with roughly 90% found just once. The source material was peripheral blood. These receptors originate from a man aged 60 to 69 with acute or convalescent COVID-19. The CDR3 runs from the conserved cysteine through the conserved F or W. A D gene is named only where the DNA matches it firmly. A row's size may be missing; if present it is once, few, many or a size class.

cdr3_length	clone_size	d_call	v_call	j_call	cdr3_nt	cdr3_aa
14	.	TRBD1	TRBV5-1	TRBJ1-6	TGCGCCAGCAGCTCGGCAGGGGGAGAAGGGTCCCTCCACTTT	CASSSAGGEGSLHF
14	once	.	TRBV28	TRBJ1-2	TGTGCCAGCACCGCCCTCCTCGGGGGTTTAGGCTACACCTTC	CASTALLGGLGYTF
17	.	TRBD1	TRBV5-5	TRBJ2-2	TGTGCCAGCAGCTCCGGGACAGGGGGCATTACGGCCGGGGAGCTGTTTTTT	CASSSGTGGITAGELFF
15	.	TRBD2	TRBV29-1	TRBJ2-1	TGCAGCGTTGGTGGAACTAGCGGGAGGGCCAATGAGCAGTTCTTC	CSVGGTSGRANEQFF
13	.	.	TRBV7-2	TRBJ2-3	TGTGCCAGCAGCTCGCCACAAGCAGATACGCAGTATTTT	CASSSPQADTQYF
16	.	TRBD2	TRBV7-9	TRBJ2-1	TGTGCCAGCAGCTCCTCCGGGCTAGCGGGACTTTCTGAGCAGTTCTTC	CASSSSGLAGLSEQFF
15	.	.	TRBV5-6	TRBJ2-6	TGTGCCAGCAGCTTGTCAATTTCTGGGGCCAACGTCCTGACTTTC	CASSLSISGANVLTF
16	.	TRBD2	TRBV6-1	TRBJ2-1	TGTGCCAGCAGTGAAATATGGGTGGGAGGGCCGGATGAGCAGTTCTTC	CASSEIWVGGPDEQFF
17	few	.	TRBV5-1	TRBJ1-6	TGCGCCAGCAGCTTGGGACAGCGTCTGACCGATAATTCACCCCTCCACTTT	CASSLGQRLTDNSPLHF
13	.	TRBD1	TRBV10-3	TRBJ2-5	TGTGCCACCCTGGGACAGGGGAAAGAGACCCAGTACTTC	CATLGQGKETQYF
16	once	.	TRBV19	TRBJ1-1	TGTGCCAGTACCGTCACCCTGTACTCAATGAACACTGAAGCTTTCTTT	CASTVTLYSMNTEAFF
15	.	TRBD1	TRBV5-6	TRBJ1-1	TGTGCCAGCAGCCCGTCGACAGGGAGAAACACTGAAGCTTTCTTT	CASSPSTGRNTEAFF
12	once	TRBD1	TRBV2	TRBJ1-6	TGTGCCACCGGACAGGGAAATTCACCCCTCCACTTT	CATGQGNSPLHF
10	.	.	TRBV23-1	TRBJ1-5	TGCGCCAGCAGTCTGGCTTGGCAGCATTTT	CASSLAWQHF
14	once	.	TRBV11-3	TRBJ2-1	TGTGCCAGCAGCAGACGCCTGACTAGCAATGAGCAGTTCTTC	CASSRRLTSNEQFF
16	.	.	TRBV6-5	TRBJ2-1	TGTGCCAGCAGTTACTCTCGAGCGGCCCCGCTCAATGAGCAGTTCTTC	CASSYSRAAPLNEQFF
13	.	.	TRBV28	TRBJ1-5	TGTGCCGGCTCAGGACTGCCGCGTCAGCCCCAGCATTTT	CAGSGLPRQPQHF
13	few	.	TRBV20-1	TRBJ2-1	TGCAGTGCTAGTCTAAGCTCCTACAATGAGCAGTTCTTC	CSASLSSYNEQFF
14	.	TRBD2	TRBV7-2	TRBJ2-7	TGTGCCAGCAGCTTAAGCGGGAGTAACTACGAGCAGTACTTC	CASSLSGSNYEQYF